This entry lists 6 T cell receptor beta chains sequenced from one sample in a study of glioma-infiltrating T cells. Using RNA template, CDR3s of TCR alpha and beta were amplified with iRepertoire arm-PCR. Using its own MiXCR run on the multiplex PCR reads, TCRdb lists one record per CDR3 protein. The sample records under 200,000 distinct CDR3 sequences, around 40% being singletons. The sample consisted of glioma tissue, nonneoplastic brain tissue, or PBMCs (not recorded which). These receptors all stem from a human donor with low-grade glioma or glioblastoma, undergoing nonglioma brain surgery, or in good health (not recorded which).

This clonotype was detected ten times or more. The CDR3 reads CASSFRGYTDTQYF. CDR3 nucleotide sequence: TGTGCCAGCAGTTTCAGGGGTTACACAGATACGCAGTATTTT. The chain links TRBV28 to TRBJ2-3; weak D call: TRBD1 (6 bases). CDR1 and CDR2 (germline): MDHEN, SYDVKM. The CDR3 covers 14 residues. The germline V and J ends were trimmed by 3 bases and 2 bases, with 9 bases remaining between them.

Concerning this clonotype: This may arise from a read error, as a much more abundant clone is one base away. This chain connects TRBV25-1 to TRBJ2-7; TRBD2 is a possible D gene (5 bases). Per germline, CDR1 MGHDK and CDR2 SYGVNS. There are 15 residues in the CDR3. Trimming shortened V by 3 bases and J by 2 bases, and 14 bases separated the two germline ends. CDR3 region: CASSDTGKATYEQYF. The CDR3, as DNA: TGTGCCAGCAGTGATACGGGGAAAGCCACCTACGAGCAGTACTTC.

The chain recombines TRBV7-9 with TRBJ2-5; 7 bases map to TRBD2. The CDR3 extends over 14 amino acids. The J segment lost 4 bases and the V segment lost 7 bases, leaving 9 bases of the junction unmatched. Germline loops: CDR1 SEHNR, CDR2 FQNEAQ (reference sequence). Here the CDR3 reads CASITASGGETQYF. DNA of the CDR3: TGTGCCAGCATCACCGCTAGCGGTGGAGAGACCCAGTACTTC.

This clonotype was seen only a few times. This chain joins TRBV7-9 and TRBJ2-5; weak D call: TRBD1 (5 bases). Germline CDR1 reads SEHNR; CDR2 reads FQNEAQ (reference sequence). The CDR3 is 14 residues long. V was pared by 4 bases and J by 3 bases, with 12 bases between. CDR3 amino acids: CASSWGATKETQYF. For the CDR3, the DNA is TGTGCCAGCAGCTGGGGCGCCACGAAAGAGACCCAGTACTTC.

The sample holds many counts of this clonotype. The chain combines TRBV2 with TRBJ2-3; maybe TRBD1 (6 bases). V shed 5 bases and J shed 11 bases, with 11 bases lying between them. The CDR3 totals 11 residues. Germline CDR1 and CDR2: SNHLY and FYNNEI. In DNA, the CDR3 is TGTGCCAGCAGTTTTGACAGGTGGCAGTATTTT. This sequence encodes CASSFDRWQYF.

V gene TRBV28 combines with J gene TRBJ2-1, with TRBD2 as a possible D gene (5 bases). There are 19 residues in the CDR3. V was cut by 5 bases and J by 0 bases, with 23 bases left in between. Germline CDR1 is MDHEN and CDR2 is SYDVKM. CDR3 sequence: CASSPPAVGLKISYNEQFF. In nucleotides, the CDR3 is TGTGCCAGCAGTCCGCCAGCGGTAGGCTTAAAAATCTCCTACAATGAGCAGTTCTTC.